This T cell receptor (beta chain) was found in a study of blood T cell repertoires in COVID-19. At the level of the study: COVID-19 samples collected from the United States, Italy and Spain covered acute and convalescent phases.

Per the original methods: Amplification from reference gene primers served as the basis for estimated nucleated cell counts. The repertoire was sequenced with immunoSEQ multiplex PCR; TCRdb's copy has only in-frame clones and lacks some. V, J and clone size are those of that table, while D and trimming were read from the DNA. The sample comprises 25,000 to 40,000 clones, approximately 91% of which are singletons, and roughly 5% rests with the top ten. The ends were cut back, 4 bases at V and 7 bases at J, with 11 bases in the middle. Per the germline V gene, CDR1 is GTSNPN and CDR2 is SVGIG (reference sequence). The CDR3 is 13 amino acids. In this sample, this clone turned up once.

The specimen sequenced was peripheral blood. V is TRBV30 and J is TRBJ1-6, with TRBD1 as a possible D gene (5 bases). This TCR was recovered from a human donor in a cohort sampled during active COVID-19. The CDR3 region is CAWIGGGNSPLHF. The CDR3 nucleotides read TGTGCCTGGATCGGGGGAGGAAATTCACCCCTCCACTTT.